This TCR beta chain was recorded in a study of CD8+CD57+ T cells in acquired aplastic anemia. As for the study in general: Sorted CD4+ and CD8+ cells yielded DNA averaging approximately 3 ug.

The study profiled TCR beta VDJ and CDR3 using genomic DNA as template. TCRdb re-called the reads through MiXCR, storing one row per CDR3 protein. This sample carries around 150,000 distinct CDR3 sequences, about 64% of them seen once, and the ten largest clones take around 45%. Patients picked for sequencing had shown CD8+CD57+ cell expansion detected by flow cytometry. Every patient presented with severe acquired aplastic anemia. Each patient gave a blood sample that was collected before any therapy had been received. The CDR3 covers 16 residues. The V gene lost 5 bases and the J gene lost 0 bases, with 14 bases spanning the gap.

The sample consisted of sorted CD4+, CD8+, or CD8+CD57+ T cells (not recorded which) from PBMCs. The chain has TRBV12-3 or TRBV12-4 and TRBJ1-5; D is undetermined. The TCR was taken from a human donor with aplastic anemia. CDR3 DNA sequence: TGTGCCAGCAGTCCCGTCGGAGGGCTTAGCAATCAGCCCCAGCATTTT. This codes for CASSPVGGLSNQPQHF.